The 32 T cell receptor beta chains below were found in one sample sequenced in a study of blood T cells in healthy people across ages. With a J-beta primer mix and a sample-barcoded 5' primer, a second PCR ran about 7 to 12 cycles. TCRdb itself ran the 5' RACE reads through MiXCR, one entry per CDR3 protein. The data contain over 1.5 million distinct CDR3 sequences, 49% of them singletons. Specimen: blood. The receptors stem from a woman in her forties in good health.

This clonotype has just a few counts. This chain uses TRBV6-6 with TRBJ2-7; no reliable D call. The CDR3 runs 13 residues. CDR1 is MNHNY and CDR2 is SVGAGI in the germline V gene (reference sequence). Trimming shortened V by 0 bases and J by 2 bases, and 5 bases separated the two germline ends. CDR3 protein: CASSYSNTYEQYF. The CDR3 nucleotides are TGTGCCAGCAGTTACTCGAACACCTACGAGCAGTACTTC.

This clonotype appeared many times. The chain couples TRBV5-5 to TRBJ2-5, with D unresolved. The V gene's germline CDR1 is SGHKS and CDR2 YYEKEE (reference sequence). CDR3 size: 12 residues. V dropped 5 bases and J dropped 7 bases, with 12 bases sitting between them. CDR3 amino acids: CASSPGLGTQYF. DNA for the CDR3: TGTGCCAGCAGTCCCGGGCTCGGGACCCAGTACTTC.

This clonotype has just one count. This sequence joins TRBV4-3 and TRBJ2-5, with TRBD1 identical over 12 bases. The assigned J gene may be wrong: the sequence end matches TRBJ2-4 better. This CDR3 spans 18 amino acids. Germline-derived CDR1 and CDR2 are LGHNA and YSLEER. CDR3 region: CASSHDGTGGAGKNIQYF. As DNA, the CDR3 is TGCGCCAGCAGCCATGACGGGACAGGGGGCGCGGGCAAAAACATTCAGTACTTC.

The chain employs TRBV6-6 and TRBJ2-1, with 10 bases that match TRBD1. Germline V CDR1 and CDR2: MNHNY, SVGAGI (reference sequence). The CDR3 has 16 residues. J lost 7 bases, V lost 8 bases, and 14 bases had no gene match. This chain's CDR3 is CASHPEGQGSRNEQFF. For the CDR3, the DNA is TGTGCCAGCCACCCGGAGGGACAGGGGTCAAGGAATGAGCAGTTCTTC.

This clonotype was seen ten or more times. The chain carries TRBV4-1 and TRBJ2-7; the match to TRBD1 covers 8 bases. Germline CDR1 MGHRA, CDR2 YSYEKL. The CDR3 covers 14 residues. Trimming at V came to 2 bases and at J to 1 base, leaving 1 base not matched to a gene. CDR3 coding DNA: TGCGCCAGCAGCCAAAGACAGGGGTCCTACGAGCAGTACTTC. Amino acid sequence: CASSQRQGSYEQYF.

The chain uses TRBV4-1 and TRBJ2-1, with 8 bases lining up with TRBD1. The CDR3 is 16 residues long. Germline loops: CDR1 MGHRA, CDR2 YSYEKL. Trimming at V came to 4 bases and at J to 4 bases, leaving 9 bases not matched to a gene. The CDR3 protein is CASSRGLTGAYNEQFF. The CDR3 DNA sequence: TGCGCCAGCAGCCGAGGACTGACAGGGGCTTACAATGAGCAGTTCTTC.

This clonotype occurred once. V is TRBV6-6 and J is TRBJ1-5, with D unresolved. The length of the CDR3 is 11 residues. From germline, CDR1 is MNHNY and CDR2 SVGAGI (reference sequence). V lost 6 bases and J lost 7, with 7 bases in between. The CDR3 region has the DNA TGTGCCAGCAGAGATAGGCAGCCCCAGCATTTT. Protein product: CASRDRQPQHF.

The V gene is TRBV4-1, the J gene TRBJ1-4; D remains ambiguous. Germline V lookup: CDR1 MGHRA, CDR2 YSYEKL. The CDR3 runs to 15 residues. Trimming left V 1 base short and J 6 bases short, with 12 bases between. The CDR3 protein is CASSQGEGFYEKLFF. CDR3 coding DNA: TGCGCCAGCAGCCAAGGCGAAGGGTTTTATGAAAAACTGTTTTTT.

This chain uses TRBV6-4 with TRBJ2-3; D is perhaps TRBD1 (6 bases). CDR3 length: 14 residues. Germline CDR1 and CDR2: MRHNA and SNTAGT. V dropped 3 bases and J dropped 4 bases, with 11 bases sitting between them. The CDR3 is CASSEQGRADTQYF. The CDR3 nucleotides read TGTGCCAGCAGTGAACAGGGTCGGGCAGATACGCAGTATTTT.

This chain uses TRBV20-1 with TRBJ1-1; unclear D gene. Germline assignment: CDR1 DFQATT and CDR2 SNEGSKA (reference sequence). This CDR3 has 14 residues. Trimming removed 3 bases from V and 1 base from J, with 12 bases in between. The CDR3 bases are TGCAGTGCTAGTACCGGACGGACGAACACTGAAGCTTTCTTT. Translation gives CSASTGRTNTEAFF.

This chain links TRBV5-1 with TRBJ1-1; D gene ambiguous. The length of the CDR3 is 14 residues. V lost 0 bases and J lost 3, with 9 bases in between. The germline V gene encodes CDR1 SGHRS and CDR2 YFSETQ. DNA of the CDR3: TGCGCCAGCAGCTTGGTCAAGGGTGACACTGAAGCTTTCTTT. Protein sequence: CASSLVKGDTEAFF.

This clonotype is a singleton in its sample. The V gene is TRBV19, the J gene TRBJ2-3, with a weak D call TRBD2 (6 bases). V was pared by 9 bases and J by 4 bases, with 14 bases between. Germline CDR1 reads LNHDA; CDR2 reads SQIVND (reference sequence). The CDR3 extends over 13 amino acids. CDR3 in amino acids: CASRDSGSDTQYF. CDR3 sequence (DNA): TGTGCCAGCCGGGACTCCGGGTCAGATACGCAGTATTTT.

V and J are TRBV7-2 and TRBJ1-1, with D perhaps matching TRBD1 (5 bases). Trimming left V 8 bases short and J 8 bases short, with 21 bases between. The CDR3 runs 14 residues. The germline V gene encodes CDR1 SGHTA and CDR2 FQGNSA. The CDR3 DNA reads TGTGCCAGCGCACAGGAACAGAGCAGTTTAGAAGCTTTCTTT. Translated, it gives CASAQEQSSLEAFF.

Of note for this clonotype: A much larger clone differs from this one at a single base, so this may be a read error. Here the CDR3 reads CSVEDPLDVETQFF. CDR3 nucleotides: TGCAGCGTTGAGGACCCACTCGATGTAGAGACCCAGTTCTTC. The chain carries TRBV29-1 and TRBJ2-1, with D hard to call. The length of the CDR3 is 14 residues. V gave up 3 bases and J gave up 13 bases, with 22 bases separating them. The V gene's germline CDR1 is SQVTM and CDR2 ANQGSEA.

This clonotype has only a few counts. The V gene is TRBV7-2, the J gene TRBJ2-5; TRBD2 matches at 9 bases. This CDR3 spans 15 amino acids. V lost 4 bases and J lost 5; bases outside the gene matches: 8. In germline, CDR1 is SGHTA, CDR2 FQGNSA. CDR3 residues: CASSSPGTSRETQYF. CDR3 DNA sequence: TGTGCCAGCAGCTCCCCCGGGACTAGCAGGGAGACCCAGTACTTC. Full variable domain (rest looked up from reference TRBV7-2 and TRBJ2-5): GAGVSQSPSNKVTEKGKDVELRCDPISGHTALYWYRQSLGQGLEFLIYFQGNSAPDKSGLPSDRFSAERTGGSVSTLTIQRTQQEDSAVYLCASSSPGTSRETQYFGPGTRLLVL.

The rearrangement links TRBV9 to TRBJ2-2; D gene ambiguous. Trimming cost V 0 bases and J 5 bases, with 5 bases left between them. The CDR3 extends over 13 amino acids. Germline V gene data show CDR1 as SGDLS and CDR2 as YYNGEE. The CDR3 sequence: CASSVVGTGELFF. CDR3 DNA sequence: TGTGCCAGCAGCGTAGTCGGAACCGGGGAGCTGTTTTTT.

This clonotype has a handful of counts. This rearrangement joins TRBV10-3 to TRBJ1-2, with TRBD1 identical over 9 bases. CDR3 length: 19 residues. Germline CDR1 and CDR2: ENHRY and SYGVKD. V trimming: 2 bases; J trimming: 2 bases; junction bases outside the gene matches: 15. For the CDR3, the DNA is TGTGCCATCAGTGAGCCGACCAGCTGGGACAGGGATGACAACTATGGCTACACCTTC. Its protein is CAISEPTSWDRDDNYGYTF.

V is TRBV20-1 and J is TRBJ2-7; D perhaps matches TRBD1 (6 bases). This CDR3 is 15 amino acids long. The V and J ends lost 4 bases and 2 bases respectively, with 18 bases between them. Germline V gives CDR1 DFQATT, CDR2 SNEGSKA (reference sequence). Written as DNA, the CDR3 is TGCAGTGCTACCCTAAACAGGGAATCTACCTACGAGCAGTACTTC. Protein: CSATLNRESTYEQYF.

This clonotype was observed a few times. V usage is TRBV7-8 and J usage is TRBJ2-3; 8 positions match TRBD1. The germline CDR1 and CDR2 sequences are SGHVS and FQNEAQ. With 1 base clipped from V and 1 base from J, the junction kept 10 bases outside the gene matches. The CDR3 is made up of 18 amino acids. In DNA form, the CDR3 reads TGTGCCAGCAGCTTAGGGCAGGGGGCGCGGGGCGGCACAGATACGCAGTATTTT. Translation: CASSLGQGARGGTDTQYF.

This clonotype was found a few times. This chain connects TRBV7-9 to TRBJ1-4; TRBD1 might be the D (5 bases). The V and J ends lost 4 bases and 5 bases respectively, with 14 bases between them. The CDR3 contains 15 residues. CDR1 is SEHNR, CDR2 FQNEAQ, per germline (reference sequence). CDR3 DNA: TGTGCCAGCAGCTCCCTCGGGACGGAGAATGAAAAACTGTTTTTT. Amino acids: CASSSLGTENEKLFF.

The gene calls are TRBV4-3 and TRBJ2-3, with 11 bases matching TRBD2. Germline V gene lookup returns CDR1 LGHNA and CDR2 YSLEER. This CDR3 has 16 amino acids. V was pared by 5 bases and J by 4 bases, with 8 bases of the junction left unmatched. CDR3 coding DNA: TGCGCCAGCAGCACGACTAGCGGGATACTTCCAGATACGCAGTATTTT. Translation gives CASSTTSGILPDTQYF.

This clonotype was seen a few times. The V call is TRBV9, the J call TRBJ1-6; no definite D call. Trimming took off 0 bases at V and 7 bases at J, with 14 bases between the two ends. This CDR3 has 16 residues. Germline CDR1 and CDR2: SGDLS and YYNGEE. The CDR3 DNA is TGTGCCAGCAGCGTAGAGATCGACGTCCGCAATTCACCCCTCCACTTT. It translates to CASSVEIDVRNSPLHF.

This chain links TRBV5-1 with TRBJ2-3; D ambiguous. Looked up from germline, CDR1 is SGHRS and CDR2 is YFSETQ. Trimming cost V 9 bases and J 3 bases, with 20 bases left between them. CDR3 length: 15 residues. Here the CDR3 DNA reads TGCGCCACCCGCGGAGAAAGGGCTACGACAGATACGCAGTATTTT. It translates to CATRGERATTDTQYF.

This chain connects TRBV6-5 to TRBJ2-4, with 12 bases identical to TRBD1. The CDR3 extends over 13 amino acids. V lost 5 bases to trimming and J lost 14 bases; unmatched junction nucleotides: 7. Germline-derived CDR1 and CDR2 are MNHEY and SVGAGI. The CDR3 is CASSDGTGGDKYF. The CDR3 DNA sequence: TGTGCCAGCAGTGACGGGACAGGGGGCGACAAGTACTTC.

The chain joins TRBV6-1 to TRBJ1-1; possibly TRBD1 for D (5 bases). The CDR3 covers 12 residues. The germline V and J ends were trimmed by 4 bases and 6 bases, with 9 bases remaining between them. Germline V gene lookup returns CDR1 MNHNS and CDR2 SASEGT. CDR3 amino acids: CASSGQKAEAFF. CDR3 DNA: TGTGCCAGCAGTGGACAGAAGGCTGAAGCTTTCTTT.

The V and J genes are TRBV20-1 and TRBJ1-6, with D perhaps TRBD1 (6 bases). This CDR3 is 14 amino acids long. Germline-derived CDR1 and CDR2 are DFQATT and SNEGSKA (reference sequence). Trimming removed 6 bases at V and 0 bases at J, with 9 bases between. The CDR3 is CSAQTGSYNSPLHF. CDR3 DNA: TGCAGTGCGCAGACAGGCTCCTATAATTCACCCCTCCACTTT.

The chain employs TRBV5-1 and TRBJ1-1; no clear D. This CDR3 has 13 amino acids. The germline gives CDR1 SGHRS, CDR2 YFSETQ. Trimming pared 3 bases from V and 10 bases from J, leaving 16 bases between. CDR3 nucleotides: TGCGCCAGCAGCTGGGGAAGGGATTACGGAGCTTTCTTT. Translated: CASSWGRDYGAFF. Full variable domain (rest looked up from reference TRBV5-1 and TRBJ1-1): KAGVTQTPRYLIKTRGQQVTLSCSPISGHRSVSWYQQTPGQGLQFLFEYFSETQRNKGNFPGRFSGRQFSNSRSEMNVSTLELGDSALYLCASSWGRDYGAFFGQGTRLTVV.

The CDR3 is CASSPDGTRRYEQYF. In DNA form, the CDR3 reads TGTGCCAGCAGTCCGGACGGCACCCGACGCTACGAGCAGTACTTC. The chain is built from TRBV28 and TRBJ2-7; D call uncertain. The germline CDR1 and CDR2 sequences are MDHEN and SYDVKM. The length of the CDR3 is 15 residues. Trimming pared 5 bases from V and 3 bases from J, leaving 17 bases between.

This clonotype came up once. In DNA, the CDR3 is TGTGCCAGCAGCTTAGCTAGTTTAGCTGGGGAAGATACGCAGTATTTT. Its translation is CASSLASLAGEDTQYF. The rearrangement links TRBV7-2 to TRBJ2-3; D is uncertain. The CDR3 spans 16 residues. Trimming removed 0 bases at V and 5 bases at J, with 15 bases between. Germline values: CDR1 SGHTA, CDR2 FQGNSA.

This clonotype was counted only a few times. The chain joins TRBV20-1 to TRBJ2-7, with TRBD2 matching over 8 bases. The germline gives CDR1 DFQATT, CDR2 SNEGSKA (reference sequence). After removal of 0 bases from V and 2 bases from J, the junction contained 6 bases not matched to a gene. The CDR3 has 15 residues. The CDR3 region is CSARDPGLGPYEQYF. The CDR3, as DNA: TGCAGTGCTAGAGATCCGGGACTAGGCCCCTACGAGCAGTACTTC.

This clonotype was seen more than once but under ten times. The chain employs TRBV6-5 and TRBJ2-3; D is unclear. Germline CDR1 MNHEY, CDR2 SVGAGI. CDR3 length: 14 residues. Trimming removed 0 bases from V and 1 base from J, with 5 bases in between. The CDR3 DNA reads TGTGCCAGCAGTTACTCGTTTCGCACAGATACGCAGTATTTT. Its translation is CASSYSFRTDTQYF.

This clonotype occurred a few times. The chain recombines TRBV6-2 or TRBV6-3 with TRBJ2-4; no clear D. The V gene's germline CDR1 is MNHEY and CDR2 SVGEGT. Trimming took 1 base from V and 7 from J, leaving 5 bases between them. The CDR3 loop spans 12 amino acids. CDR3 DNA: TGTGCCAGCAGTTACTTCGGGAACATTCAGTACTTC. Amino acids: CASSYFGNIQYF.